Below are 21 T cell receptor beta chains sequenced from a single sample in a study of shared clonotypes between healthy human individuals. The assay was immunoSEQ multiplex PCR, and TCRdb's table has in-frame clones only and misses some. Of about 590,000 clones listed, nearly 97% are singletons. The naive CD8 subset, CD45RO-negative cells positively selected for CCR7, excluded terminally differentiated effector memory CD45RA+ cells. The specimen sequenced was naive CD8+ T cells sorted from blood. These receptors came from a woman aged 25 to 45 in good health.

The V call is TRBV28, the J call TRBJ1-1; D gene uncertain. The V and J ends lost 6 bases and 1 base respectively, with 9 bases between them. The CDR3 has 13 residues. Germline V gives CDR1 MDHEN, CDR2 SYDVKM. The chain's CDR3 is CASRPDGNTEAFF. For the CDR3, the DNA is TGTGCCAGCAGACCCGACGGGAACACTGAAGCTTTCTTT.

V and J are TRBV15 and TRBJ2-1, with D possibly TRBD2 on 6 matching bases. Germline V gives CDR1 LNHNV, CDR2 YYDKDF (reference sequence). Trimming stripped 1 base from V and 2 bases from J, with 12 bases between. The CDR3 is made up of 16 amino acids. CDR3 in DNA: TGTGCCACCAGCAGAGGGACGGGAGCTACCTACAATGAGCAGTTCTTC. Protein sequence: CATSRGTGATYNEQFF.

V gene TRBV7-9 combines with J gene TRBJ1-1; perhaps TRBD1 as D (6 bases). CDR1 and CDR2 from the germline V gene are SEHNR and FQNEAQ (reference sequence). The CDR3 totals 14 residues. Trimming left V 6 bases short and J 1 base short, with 12 bases between. The CDR3 DNA reads TGTGCCAGCAGTCCTGACAGGTCGAACACTGAAGCTTTCTTT. Translating it yields CASSPDRSNTEAFF. The full variable domain, completed using reference TRBV7-9 and TRBJ1-1, is DTGVSQNPRHKITKRGQNVTFRCDPISEHNRLYWYRQTLGQGPEFLTYFQNEAQLEKSRLLSDRFSAERPKGSFSTLEIQRTEQGDSAMYLCASSPDRSNTEAFFGQGTRLTVV.

This chain links TRBV30 with TRBJ2-7; D not certain. Trimming stripped 3 bases from V and 3 bases from J, with 15 bases between. The CDR3 consists of 14 residues. Per the germline V gene, CDR1 is GTSNPN and CDR2 is SVGIG (reference sequence). Here the CDR3 reads CAWRERSTNYEQYF. CDR3 DNA: TGTGCCTGGAGGGAACGATCGACGAACTACGAGCAGTACTTC. Full variable domain (outside the CDR3, taken from reference TRBV30 and TRBJ2-7): SQTIHQWPATLVQPVGSPLSLECTVEGTSNPNLYWYRQAAGRGLQLLFYSVGIGQISSEVPQNLSASRPQDRQFILSSKKLLLSDSGFYLCAWRERSTNYEQYFGPGTRLTVT.

The rearrangement joins TRBV28 to TRBJ2-2; D not certain. The CDR3 is 16 amino acids. In germline, CDR1 is MDHEN, CDR2 SYDVKM. Trimming took 5 bases from V and 3 from J, leaving 16 bases between them. The CDR3 sequence is CASSPSRFGDTGELFF. CDR3 sequence (DNA): TGTGCCAGCAGTCCGTCGAGGTTTGGCGACACCGGGGAGCTGTTTTTT.

The chain uses TRBV5-5 and TRBJ2-1, with 11 bases that match TRBD2. Germline CDR1 and CDR2: SGHKS and YYEKEE (reference sequence). V was pared by 0 bases and J by 1 base, with 3 bases of the junction left unmatched. The CDR3 totals 17 residues. CDR3 sequence (DNA): TGTGCCAGCAGCTTGGGGACTAGCGGGCTTTCCTACAATGAGCAGTTCTTC. Translation gives CASSLGTSGLSYNEQFF.

J is TRBJ2-3 and V is TRBV9, with D hard to call. This CDR3 is 12 amino acids long. Trimming shortened V by 3 bases and J by 2 bases, and 4 bases separated the two germline ends. Germline CDR1 reads SGDLS; CDR2 reads YYNGEE. CDR3 sequence reads: CASSAHTDTQYF. CDR3 DNA: TGTGCCAGCAGCGCCCACACAGATACGCAGTATTTT.

The J gene is TRBJ1-4, the V gene TRBV30; TRBD1 might be the D (5 bases). Germline V gives CDR1 GTSNPN, CDR2 SVGIG (reference sequence). The CDR3 runs 17 residues. The V gene lost 3 bases and the J gene lost 4 bases, with 21 bases spanning the gap. This CDR3 reads CAWRNTYRDSVNEKLFF. The CDR3 region has the DNA TGTGCCTGGAGAAATACGTATCGGGACTCTGTTAATGAAAAACTGTTTTTT.

The chain joins TRBV28 to TRBJ2-3; no clear D gene. The CDR3 consists of 12 residues. The germline V and J ends were trimmed by 8 bases and 10 bases, with 16 bases remaining between them. From germline, CDR1 is MDHEN and CDR2 SYDVKM. The CDR3 nucleotides read TGTGCCAGCGGACCCACAGAGGTTGCGCAGTATTTT. This codes for CASGPTEVAQYF.

The rearrangement links TRBV10-1 to TRBJ2-7; 7 bases are a match to TRBD1. The germline V gene has CDR1 WNHNN and CDR2 SYGVQD (reference sequence). V was pared by 4 bases and J by 1 base, with 7 bases of the junction left unmatched. CDR3 length equals 15 residues. This CDR3 is CASSVNRDRSYEQYF. DNA of the CDR3: TGCGCCAGCAGTGTCAACCGGGACAGATCCTACGAGCAGTACTTC.

This clone was seen once. This chain joins TRBV7-9 and TRBJ1-3; the D is unclear. Per germline, CDR1 SEHNR and CDR2 FQNEAQ (reference sequence). The CDR3 has 15 amino acids. V lost 5 bases and J 1 base, leaving 12 bases between the germline ends. The CDR3 sequence: CASSPPRGSGNTIYF. The DNA of the CDR3 is TGTGCCAGCAGCCCCCCCCGGGGATCTGGAAACACCATATATTTT.

This sequence joins TRBV6-7 and TRBJ2-3; a possible D gene is TRBD2 (6 bases). TRBV6-7 is designated an ORF whose function remains uncertain. The CDR3 consists of 19 residues. Trimming removed 2 bases from V and 10 bases from J, with 31 bases in between. The CDR3 region is CASSYRPRGTPRGQGSQYF. CDR3 nucleotides: TGTGCCAGCAGTTACCGACCTCGAGGGACTCCCCGCGGCCAGGGTTCGCAGTATTTT.

This clone was recorded once. The chain is built from TRBV28 and TRBJ2-7, with D possibly matching TRBD2 (5 bases). Trimming took off 2 bases at V and 3 bases at J, with 14 bases between the two ends. Germline lookup yields CDR1 MDHEN and CDR2 SYDVKM. The CDR3 runs 15 residues. The CDR3 DNA follows: TGTGCCAGCAGTTTACCCCAGCGGAATTACTACGAGCAGTACTTC. Its translation is CASSLPQRNYYEQYF.

This clone was recorded only once. CDR3 sequence: CASSLGRGYEQYF. The CDR3 nucleotides read TGTGCCAGCAGTTTAGGGCGGGGCTACGAGCAGTACTTC. V usage is TRBV27 and J usage is TRBJ2-5; a weak D match, TRBD2 (6 bases). The J call is in doubt because the DNA end fits TRBJ2-7 better. The V gene's germline CDR1 is MNHEY and CDR2 SMNVEV (reference sequence). This CDR3 contains 13 residues.

The J gene is TRBJ2-5, the V gene TRBV29-1, with D tentatively TRBD1 (6 bases). V gave up 0 bases and J gave up 1 base, with 18 bases separating them. The V gene's germline CDR1 is SQVTM and CDR2 ANQGSEA. The CDR3 extends over 17 amino acids. This CDR3 reads CSVEDQAGTNFQETQYF. The CDR3 DNA is TGCAGCGTTGAAGACCAAGCCGGGACAAATTTCCAAGAGACCCAGTACTTC.

The sample holds one count of this clone. This chain joins TRBV19 and TRBJ2-1, with 7 nucleotides matching TRBD1. Losses at the gene ends were 4 bases for V and 8 bases for J; bases not matched to a gene: 14. The V gene's germline CDR1 is LNHDA and CDR2 SQIVND (reference sequence). The CDR3 length is 16 residues. This chain's CDR3 is CASSNQRTGSNDEQFF. CDR3 DNA: TGTGCCAGTAGTAACCAACGGACAGGTTCGAACGATGAGCAGTTCTTC.

This clone has a handful of counts. V usage is TRBV4-1 and J usage is TRBJ1-5; D is unclear. V was pared by 0 bases and J by 10 bases, with 10 bases between. CDR1 is MGHRA, CDR2 YSYEKL, per germline. The CDR3 spans 13 residues. The CDR3: CASSQDLEGPQHF. Here the CDR3 DNA reads TGCGCCAGCAGCCAAGATTTGGAGGGACCCCAGCATTTT.

V and J are TRBV6-5 and TRBJ1-1; 10 bases are shared with TRBD1. This CDR3 region has 15 residues. The V gene end was trimmed by 6 bases and the J gene end by 3 bases; junction bases not matched to a gene: 7. Germline CDR1 and CDR2: MNHEY and SVGAGI. CDR3 DNA: TGTGCCAGCAGAACCGGGACAGGGGACTACACTGAAGCTTTCTTT. Translated, it gives CASRTGTGDYTEAFF.

This chain links TRBV28 with TRBJ2-7; possibly TRBD1 for D (6 bases). Germline CDR1 and CDR2: MDHEN and SYDVKM. CDR3 length equals 13 residues. V was pared by 2 bases and J by 1 base, with 6 bases between. The CDR3 loop is CASSLQGSYEQYF. CDR3 sequence (DNA): TGTGCCAGCAGTTTACAGGGGTCCTACGAGCAGTACTTC.

CDR3 loop: CASRFRRGSTEAFF. The DNA for the CDR3 is TGTGCCAGCAGATTCCGCCGGGGCAGCACTGAAGCTTTCTTT. J is TRBJ1-1 and V is TRBV13; TRBD1 might be the D (5 bases). The CDR3 runs 14 residues. Germline CDR1 and CDR2: PRHDT and FYEKMQ (reference sequence). The V end was cut by 6 bases, the J end by 4 bases, with 15 bases between.

CDR3 region: CASSYSDRNTEAFF. The CDR3 bases are TGTGCCAGCAGTTACTCGGACAGGAACACTGAAGCTTTCTTT. The chain couples TRBV6-5 to TRBJ1-1; weak D call: TRBD1 (6 bases). CDR1 is MNHEY, CDR2 SVGAGI, per germline. The CDR3 extends over 14 amino acids. V lost 0 bases and J 1 base, leaving 6 bases between the germline ends.